One and the same sample provided the 2 T cell receptor beta chains below, sequenced in a study of blood T cells in healthy people across ages. A second PCR, run for about 6 to 12 cycles, used a sample-barcoded 5' primer plus a J-beta primer mix. In TCRdb, the 5' RACE reads were re-called with MiXCR into one record per CDR3 protein. The profile shows hundreds of thousands of distinct CDR3 sequences, 49% of them singletons. The material sequenced was blood. All receptors derive from a woman in her sixties in good health.

This clonotype was counted once. This rearrangement joins TRBV6-2 or TRBV6-3 to TRBJ2-1, with 9 positions matching TRBD1. This CDR3 region has 13 residues. V lost 8 bases to trimming and J lost 4 bases; unmatched junction nucleotides: 3. Germline CDR1 MNHEY, CDR2 SVGEGT. In nucleotides, the CDR3 is TGTGCCAGCTCTGGGACAGGGTACAATGAGCAGTTCTTC. Protein product: CASSGTGYNEQFF.

With regard to this clonotype: The DNA is omitted, as the CDR3 cannot be located on it reliably, and the CDR3 follows TCRdb's listing. The CDR3 here is CASSLGFLKFGQGARGDQDGYTF. The rearrangement links TRBV21-1 to TRBJ1-2; no DNA check was done on the table's D call, TRBD1. TRBV21-1 is described as a pseudogene. With termini counted, the CDR3 has 23 amino acids.